The sequence of this T cell receptor (beta chain) was determined in a study of blood T cells in healthy people across ages. This clonotype was detected ten times or more. A J-beta primer mix and a sample-barcoded 5' primer were used in a second PCR of roughly 7 to 12 cycles. MiXCR, applied by TCRdb to the 5' RACE reads, yields one record per CDR3 protein. The sample lists 700,000 or so distinct CDR3 sequences, 22% occurring once. The receptor was derived from a man aged 65 to 85 in good health. What was sequenced was blood.

The CDR3 is CSVVRGFDTEAFF. The CDR3 nucleotides are TGCAGCGTTGTCCGTGGGTTTGACACTGAAGCTTTCTTT. V gene TRBV29-1 combines with J gene TRBJ1-1; D not resolved. V was clipped by 4 bases and J by 3 bases, with 12 bases between them. The germline V gene encodes CDR1 SQVTM and CDR2 ANQGSEA. The CDR3 has 13 amino acids.